The 10 T cell receptor beta chains given below trace back to one sample, sequenced in a study of blood T cell repertoires in COVID-19. Clones were sequenced by immunoSEQ multiplex PCR, and TCRdb holds only the in-frame ones, with some missing. This table has 250,000 or so clones, 70% to 85% appearing once. Material for sequencing was peripheral blood. All receptors derive from a man older than 75 with acute or convalescent COVID-19.

The CDR3 nucleotides are TGTGCCAGCAGTGAATATAATTTTGAGACCCAGTACTTC. It yields the protein CASSEYNFETQYF. The chain carries TRBV25-1 and TRBJ2-5, with D uncertain. CDR3 length: 13 residues. CDR1 and CDR2 (germline): MGHDK, SYGVNS. The germline V and J ends were trimmed by 0 bases and 5 bases, with 7 bases remaining between them.

The chain combines TRBV25-1 with TRBJ2-1; a weak D match, TRBD2 (6 bases). The CDR3 is made up of 13 amino acids. Germline V lookup: CDR1 MGHDK, CDR2 SYGVNS. V lost 1 base, J lost 8 bases, and 9 bases lay in between. CDR3 sequence reads: CASSEWGVDEQFF. The CDR3 region has the DNA TGTGCCAGCAGTGAATGGGGGGTCGATGAGCAGTTCTTC.

The table lists this clone with a count of one. The chain combines TRBV7-8 with TRBJ2-1, with 8 bases that match TRBD1. Germline CDR1 is SGHVS and CDR2 is FQNEAQ. The length of the CDR3 is 17 residues. The V and J ends lost 4 bases and 9 bases, in that order; junction bases with no gene match: 17. The CDR3 loop is CASSYPVTGARFFEQFF. CDR3 nucleotides: TGTGCCAGCAGCTACCCCGTGACAGGGGCGCGTTTTTTTGAGCAGTTCTTC.

This clone showed up just once. The rearrangement links TRBV5-4 to TRBJ2-2, with D hard to call. The CDR3 consists of 12 residues. From germline, CDR1 is SGHNT and CDR2 YYREEE (reference sequence). The germline V and J ends were trimmed by 4 bases and 5 bases, with 6 bases remaining between them. The CDR3 spells CASSPSTGELFF. The CDR3 DNA reads TGTGCCAGCAGCCCTAGTACCGGGGAGCTGTTTTTT.

The J gene is TRBJ2-1, the V gene TRBV29-1; 11 bases are a match to TRBD2. V lost 6 bases and J lost 8; bases outside the gene matches: 9. This CDR3 contains 14 residues. CDR1 and CDR2 (germline): SQVTM, ANQGSEA. CDR3 nucleotide sequence: TGCAGCGTGGGACTAGCGGCGCCTGGCGATGAGCAGTTCTTC. Its translation is CSVGLAAPGDEQFF.

This chain joins TRBV12-3 or TRBV12-4 and TRBJ2-7, with a possible D match to TRBD2 (6 bases). V lost 3 bases, J lost 1 base, and 7 bases lay in between. The CDR3 is 13 amino acids. Here the CDR3 reads CASSLAGSYEQYF. In nucleotides, the CDR3 is TGTGCCAGCAGTTTGGCGGGATCCTACGAGCAGTACTTC.

The chain links TRBV5-4 to TRBJ2-2; 13 bases agree with TRBD2. This CDR3 spans 19 amino acids. Unmatched junction bases numbered 8, after V lost 1 base and J lost 2 bases. Germline V gene data show CDR1 as SGHNT and CDR2 as YYREEE (reference sequence). CDR3 sequence reads: CASSLTVGTSGVNTGELFF. CDR3 DNA: TGTGCCAGCAGCTTGACAGTCGGGACTAGCGGGGTAAACACCGGGGAGCTGTTTTTT. Full variable domain (outside the CDR3, taken from reference TRBV5-4 and TRBJ2-2): ETGVTQSPTHLIKTRGQQVTLRCSSQSGHNTVSWYQQALGQGPQFIFQYYREEENGRGNFPPRFSGLQFPNYSSELNVNALELDDSALYLCASSLTVGTSGVNTGELFFGEGSRLTVL.

This clone was recorded only once. The chain combines TRBV19 with TRBJ2-7; TRBD1 is a possible D gene (5 bases). There are 16 residues in the CDR3. The V end lost 6 bases, the J end lost 2 bases, and 20 bases lay between the germline ends. Germline CDR1 and CDR2: LNHDA and SQIVND (reference sequence). CDR3 sequence reads: CASSPSPGSWPYEQYF. The CDR3 bases are TGTGCCAGTAGCCCATCCCCAGGGTCTTGGCCCTACGAGCAGTACTTC.

The chain is built from TRBV11-2 and TRBJ1-2, with 9 bases identical to TRBD1. J was trimmed by 10 bases and V by 5 bases; bases with no gene match: 20. CDR3 size: 17 residues. CDR1 SGHAT and CDR2 FQNNGV come from the germline V gene. CDR3 protein: CASSPTGGGVSGRDYTF. DNA for the CDR3: TGTGCCAGCAGCCCGACAGGGGGGGGAGTCAGCGGGAGAGACTACACCTTC.

The chain carries TRBV6-5 and TRBJ2-5; TRBD1 aligns across 10 bases. This CDR3 spans 14 amino acids. With V trimmed by 6 bases and J by 4 bases, 5 bases remained unmatched. Germline loops: CDR1 MNHEY, CDR2 SVGAGI. Here the CDR3 reads CASSKRDRGETQYF. CDR3 in DNA: TGTGCCAGCAGCAAACGGGACAGGGGAGAGACCCAGTACTTC.